The rows below give T cell receptor beta chains drawn from one sample of a study of human T cells and chemical hapten exposure. MiXCR was run by TCRdb on the 5' RACE reads, yielding one entry per CDR3 protein. The sample contains around 140,000 distinct CDR3 sequences, around 4% of which appear only once. All receptors derive from a female donor in good health. Each CDR3 is given with its conserved first and last residue. A D gene is named only where the DNA matches it firmly. The size field is filled for only some rows; it gives once, few, many or a size class.

clone_size: few
j_call: TRBJ1-1
v_call: TRBV29-1
d_call: .
cdr3_nt: TGCAGCGTTCGTCGCCAGGCCCACACTGAAGCTTTCTTT
cdr3_aa: CSVRRQAHTEAFF

clone_size: many
j_call: TRBJ2-1
v_call: TRBV20-1
d_call: TRBD2
cdr3_nt: TGCAGTGCTGGCGGGACTAGCGGGACCTACAATGAGCAGTTCTTC
cdr3_aa: CSAGGTSGTYNEQFF

clone_size: few
j_call: TRBJ1-1
v_call: TRBV20-1
d_call: .
cdr3_nt: TGCAGTGCTAGCTGGGATGACGGCGCCTGGCGGAACACTGAAGCTTTCTTT
cdr3_aa: CSASWDDGAWRNTEAFF

clone_size: many
j_call: TRBJ2-3
v_call: TRBV5-1
d_call: TRBD2
cdr3_nt: TGCGCCAGCAGCTGGGAGCGGGGGGGAGGCACAGATACGCAGTATTTT
cdr3_aa: CASSWERGGGTDTQYF

clone_size: .
j_call: TRBJ2-7
v_call: TRBV18
d_call: .
cdr3_nt: TGTGCCAGCTCACCAGGCGGGGAACTCTCCTACGAGCAGTACTTC
cdr3_aa: CASSPGGELSYEQYF

clone_size: many
j_call: TRBJ2-3
v_call: TRBV6-5
d_call: TRBD2
cdr3_nt: TGTGCCAGCAGCGTCGGGACTAGCGGAAATACGCAGTATTTT
cdr3_aa: CASSVGTSGNTQYF

clone_size: many
j_call: TRBJ2-3
v_call: TRBV18
d_call: .
cdr3_nt: TGTGCCAGCTCACCGATGGGTACGCATACGCAGTATTTT
cdr3_aa: CASSPMGTHTQYF

clone_size: many
j_call: TRBJ2-1
v_call: TRBV28
d_call: .
cdr3_nt: TGTGCCAGCGCCAAGAGGGCTACCCTCTACAATGAGCAGTTCTTC
cdr3_aa: CASAKRATLYNEQFF

clone_size: many
j_call: TRBJ2-1
v_call: TRBV29-1
d_call: .
cdr3_nt: TGCAGCGTTGTCATGTACAATGAGCAGTTCTTC
cdr3_aa: CSVVMYNEQFF

clone_size: many
j_call: TRBJ2-3
v_call: TRBV20-1
d_call: TRBD2
cdr3_nt: TGCAGTGCTAGAGACCCCCCGGGGACTAGCGGGGGGCACACAGATACGCAGTATTTT
cdr3_aa: CSARDPPGTSGGHTDTQYF

clone_size: many
j_call: TRBJ1-1
v_call: TRBV12-3/TRBV12-4
d_call: .
cdr3_nt: TGTGCCAGCAGTTTATACTTAACAGAAGCTTTCTTT
cdr3_aa: CASSLYLTEAFF